The clone carrying this T cell receptor (beta chain) was observed a handful of times. Its specificity is unknown. The data were taken from a study of CD8 T cell repertoires and HIV-1 epitope variants. Per germline, CDR1 SQVTM and CDR2 ANQGSEA. CDR3 size: 11 residues. V was cut by 3 bases and J by 4 bases, with 4 bases left in between. Using immunoSEQ multiplex PCR, the repertoire was profiled, and TCRdb retains in-frame clones only, with some absent. The sample holds over 4,500 clones, under 70% seen once. The rearrangement uses TRBV29-1 and TRBJ1-3; D ambiguous. The source is a male donor with HIV. Sequenced: cultured CD8+ T cells derived from PBMCs. As DNA, the CDR3 is TGCAGCGTTGAGGCGGGAAACACCATATATTTT. This sequence encodes CSVEAGNTIYF.